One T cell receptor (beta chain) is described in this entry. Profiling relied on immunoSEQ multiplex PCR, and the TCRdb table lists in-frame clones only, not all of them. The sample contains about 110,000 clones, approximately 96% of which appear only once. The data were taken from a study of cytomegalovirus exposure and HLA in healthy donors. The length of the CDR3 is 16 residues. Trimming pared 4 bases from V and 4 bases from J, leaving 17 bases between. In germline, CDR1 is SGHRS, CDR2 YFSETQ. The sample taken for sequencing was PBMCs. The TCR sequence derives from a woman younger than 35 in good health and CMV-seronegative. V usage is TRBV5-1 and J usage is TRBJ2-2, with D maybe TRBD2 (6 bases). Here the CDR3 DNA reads TGCGCCAGCAGCCCCCGGGGGAGCTTCGCCACCGGGGAGCTGTTTTTT. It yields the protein CASSPRGSFATGELFF.